The source of this TCR beta chain is a study of Graves' ophthalmopathy and Graves' hyperthyroidism. RNA transcripts yielded amplified TCR beta CDR3 regions. First-round RT-PCR relied on HTBI primers, and a second-round multiplex PCR came next. Using its own MiXCR run on the multiplex PCR reads, TCRdb lists one record per CDR3 protein. The sample shows some 1.1 million distinct CDR3 sequences, 36% of them seen only once. The CDR3 loop spans 12 amino acids. Between the trimmed V and J ends, which lost 3 bases and 5 bases, there was a span of 8 bases. Germline CDR1 reads MNHNS; CDR2 reads SASEGT. Hyperthyroidism in these 18- to 65-year-old patients was newly diagnosed, lasting under 2 months. Pregnancy or lactation, uncontrolled infections and other autoimmune diseases were grounds for excluding patients.

This sequence was found in an adult man with Graves' hyperthyroidism. Sequencing input: peripheral blood or thyroid tissue (not recorded which). The rearrangement links TRBV6-1 to TRBJ2-7; no clear D. CDR3: CASSDIVDEQYF. The CDR3 coding sequence is TGTGCCAGCAGTGATATCGTGGACGAGCAGTACTTC.